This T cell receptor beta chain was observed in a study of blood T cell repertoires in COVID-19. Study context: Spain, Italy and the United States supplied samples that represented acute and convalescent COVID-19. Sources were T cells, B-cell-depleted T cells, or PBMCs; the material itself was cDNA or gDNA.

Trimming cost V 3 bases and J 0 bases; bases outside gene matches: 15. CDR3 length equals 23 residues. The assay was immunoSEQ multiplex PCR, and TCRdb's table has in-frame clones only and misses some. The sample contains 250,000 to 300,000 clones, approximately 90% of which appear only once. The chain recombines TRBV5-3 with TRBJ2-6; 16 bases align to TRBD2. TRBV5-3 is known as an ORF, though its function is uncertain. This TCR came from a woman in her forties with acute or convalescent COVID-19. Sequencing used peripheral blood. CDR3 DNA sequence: TGTGCCAGAAGCTGGGCTTCAACCGGGACTAGCGGGGGGGCCCGCTCTGGGGCCAACGTCCTGACTTTC. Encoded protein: CARSWASTGTSGGARSGANVLTF.